This T cell receptor beta chain is from a study of blood T cells in healthy people across ages. Germline CDR1 and CDR2: SEHNR and FQNEAQ (reference sequence). There are 12 residues in the CDR3. Notes on this clonotype: Germline and junction disagree at one end, which may indicate a read error.

For the second PCR, which ran for roughly 6 to 12 cycles, a sample-barcoded 5' primer and a J-beta primer mix were used. TCRdb used MiXCR to reprocess the 5' RACE reads, holding one entry per CDR3 protein. The sample consists of over a million distinct CDR3 sequences, around 25% of them appearing once. These same data were also listed under a study on T cells of mothers and their children.

The rearrangement uses TRBV7-9 and TRBJ2-4; 8 bases agree with TRBD1. This TCR derives from a girl between 2 and 10 years old in good health. The sequencing input was blood. CDR3 DNA sequence: TGTGCCAGCCAGGGGGCGAAAACCATTCAGTACTTC. Its translation is CASQGAKTIQYF.